The rows below give T cell receptor beta chains drawn from one sample of a study of graft-versus-host responses after intestinal transplantation. Profiled with immunoSEQ multiplex PCR; TCRdb holds only in-frame clones, not every one. The sample shows 29,000 or so clones, roughly 93% of them seen only once. The sequences come from PBMCs, collected approximately 66 days after intestinal transplant. The receptors originated from a human patient who received an intestinal transplant, so some T cells may come from the graft donor. Each CDR3 is given with its conserved first and last residue. A D gene is named only where the DNA matches it firmly. Some rows have no size entry. The others give once, few or many, or a class for an expanded clone.

CDR3 DNA: TGTGCCAGCATGGGAGGCACTCGGAGGGCTGAAGCTTTCTTT
CDR3 protein: CASMGGTRRAEAFF
V gene: TRBV6-5
D gene: .
J gene: TRBJ1-1
clone size: .

CDR3 DNA: TGTGCCAGCAGTAGGCCGGGAAGCCGATCTGACACCTTC
CDR3 protein: CASSRPGSRSDTF
V gene: TRBV6-5
D gene: .
J gene: TRBJ1-2
clone size: .

CDR3 DNA: TGTGCCAGCAGCTTAGCCGGGCCGAACACCGGGGAGCTGTTTTTT
CDR3 protein: CASSLAGPNTGELFF
V gene: TRBV7-9
D gene: .
J gene: TRBJ2-2
clone size: .

CDR3 DNA: TGTGCCAGCAGTGAAACTAGCGGGGAAGCCTACGAGCAGTACTTC
CDR3 protein: CASSETSGEAYEQYF
V gene: TRBV6-4
D gene: TRBD2
J gene: TRBJ2-7
clone size: .

CDR3 DNA: TGCGCCAGCAGCTGGGACAGCTCCTATAATTCACCCCTCCACTTT
CDR3 protein: CASSWDSSYNSPLHF
V gene: TRBV5-1
D gene: TRBD1
J gene: TRBJ1-6
clone size: .

CDR3 DNA: TGTGCCAGCAGTTTAATAGCGGGAGTCTACAATGAGCAGTTCTTC
CDR3 protein: CASSLIAGVYNEQFF
V gene: TRBV27
D gene: TRBD2
J gene: TRBJ2-1
clone size: once

CDR3 DNA: TGCGCCAGCAGCTATGGACAGGGTTTGAACACTGAAGCTTTCTTT
CDR3 protein: CASSYGQGLNTEAFF
V gene: TRBV5-1
D gene: TRBD1
J gene: TRBJ1-1
clone size: .

CDR3 DNA: TGTGCCAGCAGCCCGTGGACTAGCGGGGATACAGATACGCAGTATTTT
CDR3 protein: CASSPWTSGDTDTQYF
V gene: TRBV4-2
D gene: TRBD2
J gene: TRBJ2-3
clone size: once

CDR3 DNA: TGTGCCTGGAGGGGCTTTAATAGCAATCAGCCCCAGCATTTT
CDR3 protein: CAWRGFNSNQPQHF
V gene: TRBV30
D gene: .
J gene: TRBJ1-5
clone size: .

CDR3 DNA: TGCGCCAGCAGGGGGACGTCAGAGGAAAAACTGTTTTTT
CDR3 protein: CASRGTSEEKLFF
V gene: TRBV5-1
D gene: .
J gene: TRBJ1-4
clone size: once

CDR3 DNA: TGTGCCAGCAGCTTAGGGGGAGGGCTACTAGCCAAAAACATTCAGTACTTC
CDR3 protein: CASSLGGGLLAKNIQYF
V gene: TRBV7-2
D gene: TRBD2
J gene: TRBJ2-4
clone size: once

CDR3 DNA: TGTGCCAGCAGCTTAGTCGTGGGGACAGGACCGAACACTGAAGCTTTCTTT
CDR3 protein: CASSLVVGTGPNTEAFF
V gene: TRBV7-2
D gene: TRBD1
J gene: TRBJ1-1
clone size: .

CDR3 DNA: TGTGCCAGTAGGACAGGGGGCGCAGGTGAAAAACTGTTTTTT
CDR3 protein: CASRTGGAGEKLFF
V gene: TRBV19
D gene: TRBD1
J gene: TRBJ1-4
clone size: .

CDR3 DNA: TGCAGTGCTAGGAATGAGCAGTTCTTC
CDR3 protein: CSARNEQFF
V gene: TRBV20-1
D gene: .
J gene: TRBJ2-1
clone size: .

CDR3 DNA: TGTGCCAGCAGCTTACAACTAGCGGGAGTCGCATATGAGCAGTTCTTC
CDR3 protein: CASSLQLAGVAYEQFF
V gene: TRBV7-8
D gene: TRBD2
J gene: TRBJ2-1
clone size: .

CDR3 DNA: TGTGCCACCAGCAGTAGGACAGGGAATTCACCCCTCCACTTT
CDR3 protein: CATSSRTGNSPLHF
V gene: TRBV15
D gene: TRBD1
J gene: TRBJ1-6
clone size: .

CDR3 DNA: TGTGCCAGTAGTACCTCAGGGGATTCTAGCACAGATACGCAGTATTTT
CDR3 protein: CASSTSGDSSTDTQYF
V gene: TRBV19
D gene: .
J gene: TRBJ2-3
clone size: .